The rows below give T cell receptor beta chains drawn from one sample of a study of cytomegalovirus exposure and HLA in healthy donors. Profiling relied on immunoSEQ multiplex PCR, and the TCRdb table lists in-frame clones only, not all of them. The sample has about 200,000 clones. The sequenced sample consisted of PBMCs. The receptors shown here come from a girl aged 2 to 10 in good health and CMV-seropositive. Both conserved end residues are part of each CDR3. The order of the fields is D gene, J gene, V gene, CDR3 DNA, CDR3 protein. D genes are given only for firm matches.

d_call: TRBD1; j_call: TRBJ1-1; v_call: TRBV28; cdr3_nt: TGTGCCAGCAGTCCTTGGACAGGGGGGAACACTGAAGCTTTCTTT; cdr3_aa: CASSPWTGGNTEAFF
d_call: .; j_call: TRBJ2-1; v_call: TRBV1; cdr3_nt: TGCACCAGCAGCCACGAATCAGGGGATCCGACTGATGAGCAGTTCTTC; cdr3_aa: CTSSHESGDPTDEQFF
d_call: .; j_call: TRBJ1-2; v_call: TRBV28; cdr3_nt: TGTGCCAGCACCGAGGACAGTTACTATGGCTACACCTTC; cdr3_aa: CASTEDSYYGYTF
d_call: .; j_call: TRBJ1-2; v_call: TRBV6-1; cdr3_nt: TGTGCCAGCAGTGAGGGGGGTGGGGTAAACTATGGCTACACCTTC; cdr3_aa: CASSEGGGVNYGYTF
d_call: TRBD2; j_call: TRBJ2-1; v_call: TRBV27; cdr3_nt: TGTGCCAGCAGTAAAGGGACTAGCGGGAGGCAGAGCTACAATGAGCAGTTCTTC; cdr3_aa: CASSKGTSGRQSYNEQFF
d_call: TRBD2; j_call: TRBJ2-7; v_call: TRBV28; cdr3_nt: TGTGCCAGCAGACCCACTAGCGGGTTCGAGCAGTACTTC; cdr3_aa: CASRPTSGFEQYF
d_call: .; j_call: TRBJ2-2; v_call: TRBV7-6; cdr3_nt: TGTGCCAGCAGCCCATGGACTAACACCGGGGAGCTGTTTTTT; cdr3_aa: CASSPWTNTGELFF
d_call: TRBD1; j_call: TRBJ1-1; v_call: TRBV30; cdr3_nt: TGTGCCTGGAGTGCAGGGGGGAACACTGAAGCTTTCTTT; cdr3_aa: CAWSAGGNTEAFF
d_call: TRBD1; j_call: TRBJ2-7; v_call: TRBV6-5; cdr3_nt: TGTGCCAGCAGTACGGGGACAGGGGACGACGAGCAGTACTTC; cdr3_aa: CASSTGTGDDEQYF
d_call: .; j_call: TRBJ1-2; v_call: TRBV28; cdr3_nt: TGTGCCAGCAGTCCCAGGGACTCGCGGTATGGCTGCACCTTC; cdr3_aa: CASSPRDSRYGCTF
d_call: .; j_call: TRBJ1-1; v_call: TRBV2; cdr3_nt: TGTGCCAGCAGTGAAGGCCCAGGGCCTGAAGCTTTCTTT; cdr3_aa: CASSEGPGPEAFF
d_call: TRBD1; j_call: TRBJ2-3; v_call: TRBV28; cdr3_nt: TGTGCCAGCATAACAGGGGGCCTGGCAGATACGCAGTATTTT; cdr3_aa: CASITGGLADTQYF
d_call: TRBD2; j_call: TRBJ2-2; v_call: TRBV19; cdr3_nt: TGTGCCAGTAGCCCTCTAGCGGGAGGCTTTGGCACCGGGGAGCTGTTTTTT; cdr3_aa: CASSPLAGGFGTGELFF
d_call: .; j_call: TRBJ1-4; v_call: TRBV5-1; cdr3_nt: TGCGCCAGCAGCTTTTCCCCCGGGGGAAATGAAAAACTGTTTTTT; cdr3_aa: CASSFSPGGNEKLFF
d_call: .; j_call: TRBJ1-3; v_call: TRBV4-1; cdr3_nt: TGCGCCAGCAGCCACCTGAGGACAGCCGGCTCTGGAAACACCATATATTTT; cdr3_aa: CASSHLRTAGSGNTIYF
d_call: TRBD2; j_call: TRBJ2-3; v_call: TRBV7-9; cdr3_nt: TGTGCCAGCAGCTTTAGGATTCTAGCGGGAGGACAAACGACAGATACGCAGTATTTT; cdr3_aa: CASSFRILAGGQTTDTQYF
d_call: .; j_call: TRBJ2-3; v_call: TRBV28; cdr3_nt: TGTGCCAGCAGTAGGCGGTCTAGCACAGATACGCAGTATTTT; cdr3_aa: CASSRRSSTDTQYF
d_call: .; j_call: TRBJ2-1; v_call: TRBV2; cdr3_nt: TGTGCCAGCAGTGGCCAGGGAAGGTACAATGAGCAGTTCTTC; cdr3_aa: CASSGQGRYNEQFF
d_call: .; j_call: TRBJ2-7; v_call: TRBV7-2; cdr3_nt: TGTGCCAGCAGCTTCCCGAATCGGGGGATGTACGAGCAGTACTTC; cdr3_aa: CASSFPNRGMYEQYF
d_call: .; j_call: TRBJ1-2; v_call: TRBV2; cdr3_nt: TGTGCCAGCATCCTCGATTTACAGATCCCCTATGGCTACACCTTC; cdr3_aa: CASILDLQIPYGYTF
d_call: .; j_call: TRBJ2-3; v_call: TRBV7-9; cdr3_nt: TGTGCCAGCAGCTTAGCTACCGCAGGGCAGTATTTT; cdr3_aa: CASSLATAGQYF
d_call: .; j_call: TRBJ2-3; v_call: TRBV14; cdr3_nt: TGTGCCAGCAGCCAAGTTAAAGGGAGCGGCACAGATACGCAGTATTTT; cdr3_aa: CASSQVKGSGTDTQYF
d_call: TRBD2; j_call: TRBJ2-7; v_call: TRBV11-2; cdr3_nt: TGTGCCAGCAGCTTAGGACTAGCGGCCGCCGAGCAGTACTTC; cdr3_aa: CASSLGLAAAEQYF
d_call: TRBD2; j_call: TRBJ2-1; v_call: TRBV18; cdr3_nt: TGTGCCAGCTCACCTCAGCGGGAGGAGCAGTTCTTC; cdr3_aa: CASSPQREEQFF
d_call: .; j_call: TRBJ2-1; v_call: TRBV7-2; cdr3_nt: TGTGCCAGCAGCGTCCAGGGTTTCAATGAGCAGTTCTTC; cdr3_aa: CASSVQGFNEQFF
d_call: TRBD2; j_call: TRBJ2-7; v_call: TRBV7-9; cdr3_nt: TGTGCCAGCAGTGCCACTAGCGGGAGGTCCCCCTACGAGCAGTACTTC; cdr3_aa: CASSATSGRSPYEQYF
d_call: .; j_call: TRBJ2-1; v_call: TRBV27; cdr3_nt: TGTGCCAGCAGTTCCTATACCGTAAGCTCCTACAATGAGCAGTTCTTC; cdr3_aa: CASSSYTVSSYNEQFF
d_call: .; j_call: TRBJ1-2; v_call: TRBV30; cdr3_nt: TGTGCCTGGGGAGCCCCCGTTAGCGCCTTTAACTATGGCTACACCTTC; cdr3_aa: CAWGAPVSAFNYGYTF
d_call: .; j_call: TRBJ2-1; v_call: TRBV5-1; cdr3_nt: TGCGCCAGCAGCCAAAGGGACTTCGGCTCCTACAATGAGCAGTTCTTC; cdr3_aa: CASSQRDFGSYNEQFF
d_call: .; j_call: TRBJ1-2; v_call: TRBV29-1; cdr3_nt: TGCAGCGTTGAGGGGCAGCAAAGGATCTATGGCTACACCTTC; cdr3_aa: CSVEGQQRIYGYTF
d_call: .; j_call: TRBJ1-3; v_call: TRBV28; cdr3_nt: TGTGCCAGCAGTTTATCAGGGCTCGGAAACACCATATATTTT; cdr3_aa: CASSLSGLGNTIYF
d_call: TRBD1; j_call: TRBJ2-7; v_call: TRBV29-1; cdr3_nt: TGCAGCGTTGGGCCGGGACAGGGCTACGAGCAGTACTTC; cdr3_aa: CSVGPGQGYEQYF
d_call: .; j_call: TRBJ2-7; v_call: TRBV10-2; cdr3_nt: TGCGCCAGCAGGTCTCTAATTTCGAGGAGCGAGCAGTACTTC; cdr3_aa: CASRSLISRSEQYF
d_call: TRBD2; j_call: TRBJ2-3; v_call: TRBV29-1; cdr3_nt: TGCAGCGTCGACCCTCGGGGACTAGGGACAGATACGCAGTATTTT; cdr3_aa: CSVDPRGLGTDTQYF
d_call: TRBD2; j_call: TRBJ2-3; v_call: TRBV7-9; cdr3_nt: TGTGCCAGCAGCTGGGGACTAGCCACAAGCACAGATACGCAGTATTTT; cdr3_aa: CASSWGLATSTDTQYF
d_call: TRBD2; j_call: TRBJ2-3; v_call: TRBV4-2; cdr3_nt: TGTGCCAGCAGCCAAGCGGGAGGACTTTTTCTAAGCACAGATACGCAGTATTTT; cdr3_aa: CASSQAGGLFLSTDTQYF
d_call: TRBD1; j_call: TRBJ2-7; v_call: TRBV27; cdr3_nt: TGTGCCAGCAGTTACGGGACAGAGGCCTACGAGCAGTACTTC; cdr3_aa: CASSYGTEAYEQYF
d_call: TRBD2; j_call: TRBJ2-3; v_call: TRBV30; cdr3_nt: TGTGCCTGGAGTGTACGGGAGGGCACAGATACGCAGTATTTT; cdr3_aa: CAWSVREGTDTQYF
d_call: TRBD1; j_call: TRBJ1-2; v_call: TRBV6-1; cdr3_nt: TGTGCCAGCAGACAATCCGGACAGGTGTCATATGGCTACACCTTC; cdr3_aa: CASRQSGQVSYGYTF
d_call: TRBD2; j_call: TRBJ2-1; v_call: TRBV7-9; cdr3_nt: TGTGCCAGCAGCTTATTAGCGGGAGGAAACAATGAGCAGTTCTTC; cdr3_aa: CASSLLAGGNNEQFF
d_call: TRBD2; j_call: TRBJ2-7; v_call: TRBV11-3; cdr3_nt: TGTGCCAGCAGCTTGGGGACTAGCGGAACCTACGAGCAGTACTTC; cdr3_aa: CASSLGTSGTYEQYF
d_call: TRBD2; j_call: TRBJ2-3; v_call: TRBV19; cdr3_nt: TGTGCCAGCAGTATAGTTTCGAGCGGGAGGTATACGCAGTATTTT; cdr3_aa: CASSIVSSGRYTQYF
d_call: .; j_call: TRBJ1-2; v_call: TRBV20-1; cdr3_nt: TGCAGTGCTAGTTGGAGTGGGGGCTACACCTTC; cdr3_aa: CSASWSGGYTF
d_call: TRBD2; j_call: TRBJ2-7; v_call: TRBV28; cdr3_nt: TGTGCCAGCAGTTTACAAGCGGGGCCCCTGTACGAGCAGTACTTC; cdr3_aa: CASSLQAGPLYEQYF
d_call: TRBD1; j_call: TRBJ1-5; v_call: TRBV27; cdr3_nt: TGTGCCAGCAAAGAAAGACAGGGGCCGGGACAGCCCCAGCATTTT; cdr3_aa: CASKERQGPGQPQHF